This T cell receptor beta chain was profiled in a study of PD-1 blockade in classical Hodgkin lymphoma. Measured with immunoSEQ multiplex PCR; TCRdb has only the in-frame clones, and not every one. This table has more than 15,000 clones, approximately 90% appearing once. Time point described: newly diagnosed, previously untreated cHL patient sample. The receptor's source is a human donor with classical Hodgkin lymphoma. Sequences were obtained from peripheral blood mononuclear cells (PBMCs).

CDR3 sequence (DNA): TGTGCCAGTAGTATAAAAGGACTCGGGTTAAGGGACAATGAGCAGTTCTTC. It specifies CASSIKGLGLRDNEQFF. The genes are TRBV19 and TRBJ2-1; D is perhaps TRBD2 (5 bases). Per the germline V gene, CDR1 is LNHDA and CDR2 is SQIVND (reference sequence). With 2 bases removed from V and 5 bases from J, the gap between germline ends came to 19 bases. This CDR3 is built from 17 residues.